One and the same sample provided the 10 T cell receptor beta chains below, sequenced in a study of CD8+CD57+ T cells in acquired aplastic anemia. In patients chosen for sequencing, flow cytometry had shown CD8+CD57+ cell expansion. CDR3 and TCR beta VDJ profiling relied on a genomic DNA template. TCRdb itself ran the reads through MiXCR, one entry per CDR3 protein. The table shows over 150,000 distinct CDR3 sequences, with about 48% occurring only once. Source material: sorted CD4+, CD8+, or CD8+CD57+ T cells (not recorded which) from PBMCs. The receptors were sampled from a human donor with aplastic anemia.

The table lists this clonotype with a count of one. The chain is built from TRBV29-1 and TRBJ1-1; no clear D gene. V shed 3 bases and J shed 0 bases, with 5 bases lying between them. The CDR3 runs 12 residues. Germline CDR1 SQVTM, CDR2 ANQGSEA. CDR3 bases: TGCAGCGTTGACAGCATGAACACTGAAGCTTTCTTT. Protein sequence: CSVDSMNTEAFF.

This clonotype was seen repeatedly, ten times or more. The chain has TRBV6-5 and TRBJ2-1; maybe TRBD1 (5 bases). Looked up from germline, CDR1 is MNHEY and CDR2 is SVGAGI. This CDR3 spans 12 amino acids. V lost 6 bases, J lost 8 bases, and 11 bases lay in between. The CDR3 loop reads CASSSARDEQFF. CDR3 in DNA: TGTGCCAGCAGCTCAGCCAGGGATGAGCAGTTCTTC.

The CDR3 protein is CATSDHRTGGNEQFF. In DNA form, the CDR3 reads TGTGCCACCAGTGACCATAGGACAGGGGGGAATGAGCAGTTCTTC. The chain employs TRBV24-1 and TRBJ2-1, with 10 bases lining up with TRBD1. V lost 4 bases to trimming and J lost 7 bases; unmatched junction nucleotides: 6. From germline, CDR1 is KGHDR and CDR2 SFDVKD. The CDR3 is 15 amino acids.

The chain recombines TRBV15 with TRBJ2-1; 9 bases fit TRBD1. There are 15 residues in the CDR3. V lost 4 bases, J lost 7 bases, and 8 bases stayed unmatched. Germline V lookup: CDR1 LNHNV, CDR2 YYDKDF (reference sequence). The CDR3 nucleotides are TGTGCCACCAGCACCGGGACAGGGCAGTGGAATGAGCAGTTCTTC. This sequence encodes CATSTGTGQWNEQFF.

This sequence joins TRBV6-1 and TRBJ2-6; D is perhaps TRBD1 (6 bases). The CDR3 has 19 amino acids. Looked up from germline, CDR1 is MNHNS and CDR2 is SASEGT. Trimming removed 4 bases at V and 0 bases at J, with 19 bases between. CDR3 DNA sequence: TGTGCCAGCAGTGGAACGCTGGACAGTTCCCCCTCTGGGGCCAACGTCCTGACTTTC. This codes for CASSGTLDSSPSGANVLTF.

This clonotype was recorded many times. The chain employs TRBV19 and TRBJ1-2; D ambiguous. Germline CDR1 reads LNHDA; CDR2 reads SQIVND (reference sequence). The CDR3 loop spans 11 amino acids. V lost 7 bases and J lost 8, with 11 bases in between. CDR3 sequence (DNA): TGTGCCAGTATGACCGGCGGAGGCTACACCTTC. Translating it yields CASMTGGGYTF. Complete variable domain (other parts from reference TRBV19 and TRBJ1-2): DGGITQSPKYLFRKEGQNVTLSCEQNLNHDAMYWYRQDPGQGLRLIYYSQIVNDFQKGDIAEGYSVSREKKESFPLTVTSAQKNPTAFYLCASMTGGGYTFGSGTRLTVV.

The gene calls are TRBV20-1 and TRBJ1-2, with TRBD1 as a possible D gene (5 bases). This CDR3 is 12 amino acids long. Germline-derived CDR1 and CDR2 are DFQATT and SNEGSKA (reference sequence). V was cut by 8 bases and J by 4 bases, with 14 bases left in between. CDR3 DNA: TGCAGTAGCAGGGATTTGGGCTATGGCTACACCTTC. Protein product: CSSRDLGYGYTF.

This chain connects TRBV27 to TRBJ1-5; 8 nucleotides agree with TRBD1. This CDR3 is 14 amino acids long. With V trimmed by 1 base and J by 7 bases, 3 bases remained unmatched. CDR1 and CDR2 from the germline V gene are MNHEY and SMNVEV (reference sequence). DNA for the CDR3: TGTGCCAGCAGTTTATACAGGGGGGGGCAGCCCCAGCATTTT. It codes for CASSLYRGGQPQHF.

Ten or more counts support this clonotype. The rearrangement joins TRBV5-1 to TRBJ2-7; the D gene is possibly TRBD1 (5 bases). CDR3 length equals 14 residues. Deletions cut 0 bases from V and 3 bases from J, with 10 bases between. Germline values: CDR1 SGHRS, CDR2 YFSETQ. CDR3 loop: CASSLEGQFYEQYF. DNA for the CDR3: TGCGCCAGCAGCTTGGAGGGGCAGTTCTACGAGCAGTACTTC.

The chain employs TRBV2 and TRBJ2-1, with unresolved D. Trimming removed 3 bases from V and 9 bases from J, with 15 bases in between. The germline gives CDR1 SNHLY, CDR2 FYNNEI. This CDR3 region has 14 residues. CDR3 sequence: CASSESGGQIEQFF. As DNA, the CDR3 is TGTGCCAGCAGTGAGTCGGGTGGGCAGATTGAGCAGTTCTTC.